The table lists the clone carrying this TCR beta chain with a few counts. This CDR3 spans 18 amino acids. Germline-derived CDR1 and CDR2 are SEHNR and FQNEAQ (reference sequence). Trimming removed 1 base from V and 3 bases from J; junction bases left unmatched: 11. Under the authors' procedure: The assay estimated nucleated cells by amplifying reference gene primers. TCRdb keeps only in-frame clones here, not all; method: immunoSEQ multiplex PCR. That table is the source of V, J and clone size, and D and trimming were worked out from the DNA. The sample has roughly 260,000 clones, roughly 84% seen once. These data are taken from a study of blood T cell repertoires in COVID-19. Study-level information: COVID-19 samples collected from the United States, Italy and Spain covered acute and convalescent phases. From T cells, B-cell-depleted T cells, or PBMCs came the material, which was cDNA or gDNA.

The specimen was peripheral blood. The rearrangement uses TRBV7-9 and TRBJ1-2, with 10 positions matching TRBD1. This receptor was obtained from a woman in her thirties or forties who had recovered from COVID-19. CDR3 coding DNA: TGTGCCAGCAGCTTAGACCTCGGACAGGGGGTGCCCCACTATGGCTACACCTTC. Amino acids: CASSLDLGQGVPHYGYTF.